This is a list of T cell receptor beta chains from one sample in a study of cytomegalovirus exposure and HLA in healthy donors. The method was immunoSEQ multiplex PCR; TCRdb's version includes in-frame clones alone and lacks a portion of them. Of about 54,000 clones listed, about four fifths were seen once; the top ten hold roughly 1.4%. The sequenced sample consisted of PBMCs. These receptors came from a female donor in good health and CMV-seronegative. Each CDR3 is given with its conserved first and last residue.

CASSGRRGTGASDEQFF	TRBV25-1	TRBJ2-1
CSAIWGGGYTF	TRBV20-1	TRBJ1-2
CASSPGLLLGRGYTF	TRBV27	TRBJ1-2
CASSHREGTYEQYF	TRBV5-6	TRBJ2-7
CASSQDPRGSYGYTF	TRBV4-3	TRBJ1-2
CASSPPRQGADGYTF	TRBV7-9	TRBJ1-2
CATSYGGSTDTQYF	TRBV19	TRBJ2-3
CASSLPGAGGQETQYF	TRBV5-1	TRBJ2-5
CASSLTVVNTEAFF	TRBV5-1	TRBJ1-1
CASSFGGSGANVLTF	TRBV7-2	TRBJ2-6
CASTPIWGQETQYF	TRBV7-8	TRBJ2-5
CASSLGGVAGGYTF	TRBV5-4	TRBJ1-2
CASSPTLPGTGELFF	TRBV18	TRBJ2-2
CASSRDRMESNEQYF	TRBV5-4	TRBJ2-7
CASSRTGFNQPQHF	TRBV6-5	TRBJ1-5
CASSQDFLRGGAEKLFF	TRBV4-3	TRBJ1-4
CASSPLGGGPYEQYF	TRBV6-1	TRBJ2-7
CASSHESKRGGRRELFF	TRBV4-1	TRBJ2-2
CASSLGTESNQPQHF	TRBV5-1	TRBJ1-5
CAWIHPGQENQPQHF	TRBV30	TRBJ1-5
CASREETEAFF	TRBV2	TRBJ1-1
CASSPQGNYGYTF	TRBV11-2	TRBJ1-2
CASSHLSSTDTQYF	TRBV9	TRBJ2-3
CSVRQGNNSPLHF	TRBV29-1	TRBJ1-6
CASSYDSTAYGYTF	TRBV6-5	TRBJ1-2
CASGGVSYNSPLHF	TRBV6-1	TRBJ1-6
CASSPKLQGAAFF	TRBV18	TRBJ1-1
CASSPGGVGSPLHF	TRBV7-6	TRBJ1-6
CASLDRDCEAFF	TRBV2	TRBJ1-1
CASSSQGSGSPLHF	TRBV7-3	TRBJ1-6
CASSSPGQGAGGYTF	TRBV5-4	TRBJ1-2
CASSPRLAGTRYEQYF	TRBV7-8	TRBJ2-7
CASSPYPEGTDTQYF	TRBV5-5	TRBJ2-3
CASSQDPLTTNEKLFF	TRBV4-1	TRBJ1-4
CASSAPGDTEAFF	TRBV27	TRBJ1-1
CASSQVFYSGGVDTQYF	TRBV4-3	TRBJ2-3
CASSSTTGGWQPQHF	TRBV6-5	TRBJ1-5
CASSLYRAGNEQFF	TRBV13	TRBJ2-1
CASSLTSGFTDTQYF	TRBV7-3	TRBJ2-3
CASMRTGIAYEQYF	TRBV6-1	TRBJ2-7
CASTSDRRNYEQYF	TRBV28	TRBJ2-7
CASSISASSSGNTIYF	TRBV19	TRBJ1-3
CSVPSPSSVNTEAFF	TRBV29-1	TRBJ1-1
CASSLKPGELFF	TRBV7-3	TRBJ2-2
CASSVDRGFGQPQHF	TRBV9	TRBJ1-5
CASKDSPYTEAFF	TRBV19	TRBJ1-1
CASSAGSTNEKLFF	TRBV28	TRBJ1-4
CASSRRDRALGDTEAFF	TRBV4-1	TRBJ1-1
CSASEYNEQFF	TRBV20-1	TRBJ2-1
CASSVAIGGATDTQYF	TRBV9	TRBJ2-3